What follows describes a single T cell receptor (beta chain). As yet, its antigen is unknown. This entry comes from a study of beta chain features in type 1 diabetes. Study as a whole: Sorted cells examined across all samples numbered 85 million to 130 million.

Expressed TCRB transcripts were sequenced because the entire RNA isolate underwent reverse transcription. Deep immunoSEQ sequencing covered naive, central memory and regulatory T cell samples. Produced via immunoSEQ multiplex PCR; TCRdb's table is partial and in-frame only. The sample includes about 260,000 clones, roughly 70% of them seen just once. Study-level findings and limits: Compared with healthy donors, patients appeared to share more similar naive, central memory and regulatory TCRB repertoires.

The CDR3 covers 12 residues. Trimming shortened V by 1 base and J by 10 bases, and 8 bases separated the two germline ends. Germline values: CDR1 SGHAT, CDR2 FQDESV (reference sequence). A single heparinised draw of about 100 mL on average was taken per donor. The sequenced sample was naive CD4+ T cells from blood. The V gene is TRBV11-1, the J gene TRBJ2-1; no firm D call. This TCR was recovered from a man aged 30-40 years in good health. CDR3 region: CASSLDVGEQFF. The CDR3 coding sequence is TGTGCCAGCAGCTTAGATGTCGGGGAGCAGTTCTTC.